These 21 T cell receptor beta chains were all obtained from the same sample, sequenced in a study of identical twins. TCRdb reprocessed the 5' RACE reads via MiXCR and lists one record per CDR3 protein. The sample includes 450,000 to 600,000 distinct CDR3 sequences, approximately 20% of them seen just once. Another study also made use of these data, one on yellow fever vaccine responses in identical twins.

The sample taken for sequencing was CD4+ T cells sorted from blood. Receptors were obtained from a young woman in good health.

The chain joins TRBV20-1 to TRBJ2-6; D tentatively reads TRBD1 or TRBD2 (6 bases each). This CDR3 comprises 17 residues. Germline V CDR1 and CDR2: DFQATT, SNEGSKA (reference sequence). Trimming pared 5 bases from V and 0 bases from J, leaving 17 bases between. The CDR3 bases are TGCAGTGCTGAAACAGGGACTTGGAGCTCTGGGGCCAACGTCCTGACTTTC. It yields the protein CSAETGTWSSGANVLTF.

The rearrangement links TRBV10-3 to TRBJ2-2, with D maybe TRBD1 (7 bases). The CDR3 is 15 residues long. V dropped 6 bases and J dropped 3 bases, with 14 bases sitting between them. Looked up from germline, CDR1 is ENHRY and CDR2 is SYGVKD. The CDR3 spells CAISAGQIYTGELFF. CDR3 in DNA: TGTGCCATCAGCGCGGGACAGATCTACACCGGGGAGCTGTTTTTT.

The chain combines TRBV6-1 with TRBJ2-4; 11 nucleotides agree with TRBD1. The CDR3 runs to 16 residues. Per germline, CDR1 MNHNS and CDR2 SASEGT. The V gene end was trimmed by 7 bases and the J gene end by 2 bases; junction bases not matched to a gene: 7. The CDR3 protein is CASNPGQGASKNIQYF. The CDR3 nucleotides read TGTGCCAGCAATCCAGGACAGGGGGCGTCCAAAAACATTCAGTACTTC.

This clonotype was seen a few times. The CDR3 region is CSASLRRGGTEAFF. The CDR3 DNA is TGCAGTGCTAGTTTAAGAAGAGGGGGCACTGAAGCTTTCTTT. This chain connects TRBV20-1 to TRBJ1-1; tentative D call: TRBD1 (6 bases). CDR1 is DFQATT and CDR2 is SNEGSKA in the germline V gene (reference sequence). With 3 bases removed from V and 4 bases from J, the gap between germline ends came to 15 bases. This CDR3 has 14 residues.

This clonotype was found a few times. The chain has TRBV12-3 or TRBV12-4 and TRBJ2-7, with D tentatively TRBD2 (6 bases). There are 13 residues in the CDR3. Between the trimmed V and J ends, which lost 2 bases and 4 bases, there was a span of 9 bases. The CDR3 spells CASSLYGGYEQYF. The CDR3 region has the DNA TGTGCCAGCAGTTTATATGGGGGGTACGAGCAGTACTTC.

The genes are TRBV24-1 and TRBJ2-1; D is unresolved. There are 15 residues in the CDR3. The germline gives CDR1 KGHDR, CDR2 SFDVKD. V was trimmed by 6 bases and J by 4 bases, leaving 15 bases between them. CDR3 residues: CATSSWTGPYNEQFF. CDR3 in DNA: TGTGCCACCAGTTCTTGGACCGGGCCGTACAATGAGCAGTTCTTC.

This clonotype was detected a few times. V usage is TRBV12-3 or TRBV12-4 and J usage is TRBJ2-2, with a weak D call TRBD1 (6 bases). The CDR3 has 18 residues. V shed 6 bases and J shed 4 bases, with 24 bases lying between them. The CDR3 nucleotides are TGTGCCAGCAGCTACTTTTTGAGGGGGTTAATGTCCACCGGGGAGCTGTTTTTT. Amino acid sequence: CASSYFLRGLMSTGELFF.

This clonotype was detected only a few times. This chain connects TRBV12-3 or TRBV12-4 to TRBJ1-1; 8 nucleotides align to TRBD1. The V and J ends lost 3 bases and 6 bases, in that order; junction bases with no gene match: 6. CDR3 length: 14 amino acids. The CDR3 nucleotides read TGTGCCAGCAGTTTGGGACAGGTGATCCCTGAAGCTTTCTTT. It is translated as CASSLGQVIPEAFF.

The chain links TRBV27 to TRBJ1-1; 9 nucleotides align to TRBD1. CDR1 MNHEY and CDR2 SMNVEV come from the germline V gene (reference sequence). The ends lost 5 bases at V and 5 bases at J; junction bases unmatched: 6. The CDR3 consists of 14 residues. Here the CDR3 reads CASSIRTGVTEAFF. The CDR3 bases are TGTGCCAGCAGTATAAGGACAGGGGTAACTGAAGCTTTCTTT.

The rearrangement links TRBV19 to TRBJ2-1, with 13 bases that match TRBD2. This CDR3 contains 19 residues. J lost 0 bases, V lost 5 bases, and 10 bases had no gene match. Per the germline V gene, CDR1 is LNHDA and CDR2 is SQIVND (reference sequence). The CDR3 DNA reads as TGTGCCAGTAGTCCGATACTAGCGGGAGGGGTGAGCTCCTACAATGAGCAGTTCTTC. It translates to CASSPILAGGVSSYNEQFF.

This clonotype was recorded a few times. This chain joins TRBV5-1 and TRBJ2-7; the match to TRBD1 covers 8 bases. V lost 0 bases, J lost 8 bases, and 10 bases stayed unmatched. The CDR3 contains 15 residues. Germline V gene sequence: CDR1 SGHRS, CDR2 YFSETQ. The CDR3 reads CASSLGTPGQAQQYF. CDR3 sequence (DNA): TGCGCCAGCAGCTTGGGGACTCCGGGACAGGCCCAGCAGTACTTC.

This chain uses TRBV27 with TRBJ2-1, with 12 positions matching TRBD2. The V gene's germline CDR1 is MNHEY and CDR2 SMNVEV (reference sequence). The CDR3 extends over 13 amino acids. The junction had 8 bases not matched to a gene; V was cut back by 5 bases and J by 15 bases. The CDR3 loop is CASSPLAGGPWFF. DNA for the CDR3: TGTGCCAGCAGTCCCCTAGCGGGAGGGCCCTGGTTCTTC.

This clonotype turned up a few times. The chain couples TRBV12-3 or TRBV12-4 to TRBJ2-1; TRBD2 agrees at 7 bases. This CDR3 comprises 15 residues. V trimming: 6 bases; J trimming: 1 base; junction bases outside the gene matches: 6. The CDR3 coding sequence is TGTGCCAGCAGCCACAGCGGGACTTCCTACAATGAGCAGTTCTTC. It translates to CASSHSGTSYNEQFF.

V gene TRBV6-1 combines with J gene TRBJ2-2, with D uncertain. Germline V CDR1 and CDR2: MNHNS, SASEGT. The CDR3 is 15 amino acids. V was pared by 2 bases and J by 3 bases, with 10 bases between. CDR3 region: CASSEYGRYTGELFF. Here the CDR3 DNA reads TGTGCCAGCAGTGAATATGGAAGGTACACCGGGGAGCTGTTTTTT.

This clonotype was counted only a few times. The chain uses TRBV24-1 and TRBJ2-3, with 14 bases identical to TRBD2. Per germline, CDR1 KGHDR and CDR2 SFDVKD. The J segment lost 5 bases and the V segment lost 3 bases, leaving 9 bases of the junction unmatched. The CDR3 runs 18 residues. CDR3 sequence: CATSDPGLAGVGGDTQYF. DNA for the CDR3: TGTGCCACCAGTGATCCGGGACTAGCGGGAGTTGGGGGAGATACGCAGTATTTT.

This clonotype was picked up a small number of times. The chain couples TRBV7-9 to TRBJ2-5; either TRBD1 or TRBD2 may fit D (5 bases each). The CDR3 loop spans 15 amino acids. The germline gives CDR1 SEHNR, CDR2 FQNEAQ (reference sequence). The V gene lost 3 bases and the J gene lost 4 bases, with 15 bases spanning the gap. This CDR3 is CASSFPGAKGETQYF. CDR3 bases: TGTGCCAGCAGCTTCCCCGGGGCAAAAGGAGAGACCCAGTACTTC.

This clonotype was detected only a few times. The chain employs TRBV10-3 and TRBJ2-1; possibly TRBD2 for D (6 bases). This CDR3 region has 15 residues. V lost 7 bases to trimming and J lost 1 base, with 14 bases between them. Germline V CDR1 and CDR2: ENHRY, SYGVKD. CDR3 sequence reads: CAINPGTGSYNEQFF. Written as DNA, the CDR3 is TGTGCCATCAACCCCGGGACTGGATCCTACAATGAGCAGTTCTTC.

V usage is TRBV20-1 and J usage is TRBJ2-7, with TRBD1 matching 7 bases. Trimming cost V 0 bases and J 6 bases; bases outside gene matches: 5. The germline CDR1 and CDR2 sequences are DFQATT and SNEGSKA (reference sequence). CDR3 length equals 13 residues. CDR3 nucleotide sequence: TGCAGTGCTAGAGACCTAACAGGGGTCGAGCAGTACTTC. Encoded protein: CSARDLTGVEQYF.

This clonotype was detected a few times. V usage is TRBV20-1 and J usage is TRBJ1-6; possible D gene TRBD1, 6 bases. The germline CDR1 and CDR2 sequences are DFQATT and SNEGSKA (reference sequence). V dropped 6 bases and J dropped 7 bases, with 13 bases sitting between them. The CDR3 sequence is 13 residues long. The CDR3 reads CSANTGSNSPLHF. CDR3 sequence (DNA): TGCAGTGCCAATACAGGGAGCAATTCACCCCTCCACTTT.

The chain joins TRBV10-2 to TRBJ2-3; D gene uncertain. Trimming left V 4 bases short and J 4 bases short, with 12 bases between. This CDR3 comprises 14 residues. From germline, CDR1 is WSHSY and CDR2 SAAADI. CDR3 nucleotide sequence: TGCGCCAGCAGTGCGGAGCAACCGCCAGATACGCAGTATTTT. Protein: CASSAEQPPDTQYF.

This clonotype was recorded many times. The gene calls are TRBV10-3 and TRBJ2-7; 9 bases align to TRBD1. In germline, CDR1 is ENHRY, CDR2 SYGVKD. After removal of 6 bases from V and 5 bases from J, the junction contained 8 bases not matched to a gene. CDR3 size: 14 residues. This chain's CDR3 is CAIRPGQGSDEQYF. DNA of the CDR3: TGTGCCATCAGACCGGGACAGGGTTCCGACGAGCAGTACTTC.